Following are 31 T cell receptor beta chains from one sample sequenced in a study of T cell responses to AZD1222 COVID-19 vaccine. The table came from immunoSEQ multiplex PCR; TCRdb's copy has only in-frame clones and leaves some out. This table has about 140,000 clones, roughly nine tenths appearing once. This specimen was peripheral blood, taken 28 days after the second AZD1222 dose. All receptors come from an adult who received the AZD1222 COVID-19 vaccine.

Here the CDR3 reads CASSHPPYRDLPTNYGYTF. In DNA, the CDR3 is TGCGCCAGCAGCCACCCCCCTTACAGGGACTTACCTACTAACTATGGCTACACCTTC. V is TRBV4-3 and J is TRBJ1-2; TRBD1 might be the D (6 bases). The V end was cut by 3 bases, the J end by 0 bases, with 23 bases between. Germline CDR1 and CDR2: LGHNA and YSLEER. CDR3 length: 19 amino acids.

The chain employs TRBV27 and TRBJ2-3; 13 positions match TRBD2. Trimming cost V 1 base and J 1 base; bases outside gene matches: 8. Germline V gene sequence: CDR1 MNHEY, CDR2 SMNVEV (reference sequence). CDR3 length: 19 amino acids. The CDR3 nucleotides are TGTGCCAGCAGTTTATTTGGACTAGCGGGAGAAGGGGGCACAGATACGCAGTATTTT. Protein product: CASSLFGLAGEGGTDTQYF.

This chain joins TRBV24-1 and TRBJ2-1; D not resolved. V gave up 9 bases and J gave up 3 bases, with 8 bases separating them. This CDR3 is 12 amino acids long. Germline V CDR1 and CDR2: KGHDR, SFDVKD. CDR3 in DNA: TGTGCCACCGCGTCCAGCTACAATGAGCAGTTCTTC. Protein sequence: CATASSYNEQFF.

CDR3 sequence reads: CASSIETGTVYGYTF. CDR3 DNA sequence: TGCGCCAGCAGTATCGAAACCGGGACCGTCTATGGCTACACCTTC. This rearrangement joins TRBV5-1 to TRBJ1-2, with D possibly matching TRBD1 (5 bases). The V gene lost 5 bases and the J gene lost 4 bases, with 18 bases spanning the gap. Germline assignment: CDR1 SGHRS and CDR2 YFSETQ. The CDR3 has 15 residues. The full variable domain, its missing parts supplied by reference TRBV5-1 and TRBJ1-2, is KAGVTQTPRYLIKTRGQQVTLSCSPISGHRSVSWYQQTPGQGLQFLFEYFSETQRNKGNFPGRFSGRQFSNSRSEMNVSTLELGDSALYLCASSIETGTVYGYTFGSGTRLTVV.

The CDR3 protein is CASSLGLRISGNTIYF. The CDR3 coding sequence is TGTGCCAGCAGCTTAGGACTGAGAATCTCTGGAAACACCATATATTTT. This chain uses TRBV7-8 with TRBJ1-3; no reliable D call. The CDR3 is 16 amino acids. V dropped 1 base and J dropped 0 bases, with 10 bases sitting between them. Germline-derived CDR1 and CDR2 are SGHVS and FQNEAQ.

V usage is TRBV28 and J usage is TRBJ1-2; D not resolved. Trimming removed 3 bases from V and 5 bases from J, with 10 bases in between. Germline V gene sequence: CDR1 MDHEN, CDR2 SYDVKM. The CDR3 covers 13 residues. The CDR3, as DNA: TGTGCCAGCAGTTTGTCATTCGTTTATGGCTACACCTTC. Translation: CASSLSFVYGYTF.

This clone was counted only a few times. This chain links TRBV28 with TRBJ2-7; possible D gene TRBD1, 6 bases. V lost 3 bases and J lost 1, with 13 bases in between. CDR1 and CDR2 (germline): MDHEN, SYDVKM. The CDR3 has 15 residues. The CDR3 protein is CASSLGPTGSYEQYF. CDR3 nucleotides: TGTGCCAGCAGTTTGGGACCGACAGGATCCTACGAGCAGTACTTC.

The chain couples TRBV19 to TRBJ1-1, with no clear D. The CDR3 is 15 amino acids. Between the trimmed V and J ends, which lost 5 bases and 6 bases, there was a span of 19 bases. Germline V lookup: CDR1 LNHDA, CDR2 SQIVND (reference sequence). CDR3: CASSQELFLTAEAFF. CDR3 nucleotide sequence: TGTGCCAGTAGTCAAGAACTCTTTTTGACGGCTGAAGCTTTCTTT.

V gene TRBV28 combines with J gene TRBJ2-7, with D tentatively TRBD1 (5 bases). Germline values: CDR1 MDHEN, CDR2 SYDVKM. The CDR3 consists of 14 residues. V was pared by 6 bases and J by 4 bases, with 16 bases between. CDR3 sequence: CASSPRVLRYEQYF. CDR3 DNA sequence: TGTGCCAGCAGCCCCAGGGTGTTAAGGTACGAGCAGTACTTC.

This sequence joins TRBV28 and TRBJ2-3; the D gene is possibly TRBD1 (6 bases). Deletions cut 6 bases from V and 3 bases from J, with 7 bases between. Per germline, CDR1 MDHEN and CDR2 SYDVKM. The CDR3 has 12 amino acids. Here the CDR3 DNA reads TGTGCCAGCAGCCAGGGGACAGATACGCAGTATTTT. It codes for CASSQGTDTQYF.

The V call is TRBV4-3, the J call TRBJ2-5, with a tentative D call TRBD1 (6 bases). The CDR3 totals 14 residues. V lost 3 bases to trimming and J lost 4 bases, with 12 bases between them. Germline values: CDR1 LGHNA, CDR2 YSLEER. The CDR3 sequence is CASSHPGAPETQYF. CDR3 sequence (DNA): TGCGCCAGCAGCCACCCAGGGGCCCCAGAGACCCAGTACTTC.

The CDR3 is CASSVNGMGSYGYTF. The CDR3 DNA sequence: TGTGCCAGCAGCGTAAACGGGATGGGATCCTATGGCTACACCTTC. This chain joins TRBV9 and TRBJ1-2, with D unresolved. Germline-derived CDR1 and CDR2 are SGDLS and YYNGEE. The CDR3 spans 15 residues. Trimming took 1 base from V and 4 from J, leaving 14 bases between them.

The CDR3 nucleotides read TGTGCCAGCAGCGCGAGGCCAGGGGTTAGTTACGAGCAGTACTTC. This translates into CASSARPGVSYEQYF. This chain joins TRBV9 and TRBJ2-7; TRBD1 might be the D (6 bases). The CDR3 has 15 residues. Trimming stripped 3 bases from V and 4 bases from J, with 17 bases between. Germline CDR1 and CDR2: SGDLS and YYNGEE.

The rearrangement links TRBV15 to TRBJ2-1; TRBD1 matches at 8 bases. Trimming removed 1 base from V and 6 bases from J; junction bases left unmatched: 11. The CDR3 sequence is 17 residues long. Germline V CDR1 and CDR2: LNHNV, YYDKDF (reference sequence). For the CDR3, the DNA is TGTGCCACCAGCAGAGCCTTGACAGGGGAGTACGTCAATGAGCAGTTCTTC. Translated, it gives CATSRALTGEYVNEQFF. Based on the CDR3 plus reference TRBV15 and TRBJ2-1, the full variable domain is DAMVIQNPRYQVTQFGKPVTLSCSQTLNHNVMYWYQQKSSQAPKLLFHYYDKDFNNEADTPDNFQSRRPNTSFCFLDIRSPGLGDTAMYLCATSRALTGEYVNEQFFGPGTRLTVL.

The rearrangement uses TRBV10-2 and TRBJ1-2; the D is unclear. The germline V gene encodes CDR1 WSHSY and CDR2 SAAADI. V was pared by 2 bases and J by 7 bases, with 11 bases between. The CDR3 length is 13 residues. CDR3 nucleotide sequence: TGCGCCAGCAGTGAGAGTTCGGGGTCTGGCTACACCTTC. Its protein product is CASSESSGSGYTF.

This chain links TRBV7-6 with TRBJ2-5; 8 positions agree with TRBD1. The J segment lost 5 bases and the V segment lost 1 base, leaving 6 bases of the junction unmatched. The CDR3 is 15 amino acids. Per germline, CDR1 SGHVS and CDR2 FNYEAQ. The CDR3 DNA reads as TGTGCCAGCAGCTTAGGGACAGGGAGGTGGGAGACCCAGTACTTC. Its translation is CASSLGTGRWETQYF.

The chain has TRBV2 and TRBJ1-3; D remains unclear. V was shortened by 6 bases and J by 1 base, with 13 bases between the two germline ends. Germline loops: CDR1 SNHLY, CDR2 FYNNEI. The length of the CDR3 is 15 residues. CDR3 amino acids: CASSTLAGSGNTIYF. CDR3 DNA: TGTGCCAGCAGCACCTTGGCGGGGTCTGGAAACACCATATATTTT.

The chain couples TRBV12-3 or TRBV12-4 to TRBJ2-7; the D is unclear. Trimming removed 0 bases from V and 3 bases from J, with 3 bases in between. The CDR3 sequence is 12 residues long. This chain's CDR3 is CASSLALYEQYF. The CDR3 DNA sequence: TGTGCCAGCAGTTTAGCGCTCTACGAGCAGTACTTC.

This clone was picked up one time. The chain joins TRBV2 to TRBJ2-7; 7 bases are a match to TRBD1. Germline V lookup: CDR1 SNHLY, CDR2 FYNNEI. Trimming cost V 7 bases and J 5 bases; bases outside gene matches: 5. This CDR3 contains 12 residues. The CDR3 loop is CASKQQGNEQYF. The CDR3 DNA reads as TGTGCCAGCAAGCAACAGGGGAACGAGCAGTACTTC. The full variable domain, in which reference TRBV2 and TRBJ2-7 provide the parts outside the CDR3, is EPEVTQTPSHQVTQMGQEVILRCVPISNHLYFYWYRQILGQKVEFLVSFYNNEISEKSEIFDDQFSVERPDGSNFTLKIRSTKLEDSAMYFCASKQQGNEQYFGPGTRLTVT.

This sequence joins TRBV28 and TRBJ1-5; 7 nucleotides agree with TRBD1. The CDR3 covers 15 residues. Losses at the gene ends were 4 bases for V and 7 bases for J; bases not matched to a gene: 10. The germline V gene has CDR1 MDHEN and CDR2 SYDVKM. CDR3 nucleotide sequence: TGTGCCAGCAGTTCCCCCACAGGGGCGGGACAGCCCCAGCATTTT. Protein product: CASSSPTGAGQPQHF.

Worth noting for this clone: Possible read error: a much larger clone is one base away. The chain joins TRBV7-2 to TRBJ2-2, with TRBD1 identical over 7 bases. The CDR3 contains 15 residues. The germline V gene has CDR1 SGHTA and CDR2 FQGNSA. J lost 10 bases, V lost 5 bases, and 13 bases had no gene match. The CDR3 nucleotides are TGTGCCAGCAGCAACACCGGGACAGAGGGGGAGGAGCTGTTTTTT. Its translation: CASSNTGTEGEELFF.

This clone was found once. The V and J genes are TRBV7-2 and TRBJ2-7, with 8 bases fitting TRBD1. Looked up from germline, CDR1 is SGHTA and CDR2 is FQGNSA. This CDR3 region has 13 residues. Trimming took 6 bases from V and 4 from J; bases not matched to a gene: 5. The CDR3 DNA reads TGTGCCAGCAGGCCAGGGGGCTCTTACGAGCAGTACTTC. This encodes CASRPGGSYEQYF. The full variable domain, its missing parts supplied by reference TRBV7-2 and TRBJ2-7, is GAGVSQSPSNKVTEKGKDVELRCDPISGHTALYWYRQSLGQGLEFLIYFQGNSAPDKSGLPSDRFSAERTGGSVSTLTIQRTQQEDSAVYLCASRPGGSYEQYFGPGTRLTVT.

This rearrangement joins TRBV7-2 to TRBJ2-7; weak D call: TRBD1 (5 bases). Trimming left V 5 bases short and J 9 bases short, with 20 bases between. Germline V CDR1 and CDR2: SGHTA, FQGNSA. The CDR3 consists of 14 residues. In DNA form, the CDR3 reads TGTGCCAGCAGCCCCACTTTAAGCCAGGGCATGCAGTACTTC. It encodes CASSPTLSQGMQYF.

The rearrangement links TRBV29-1 to TRBJ1-2, with 7 bases matching TRBD1. V lost 4 bases, J lost 0 bases, and 5 bases stayed unmatched. The CDR3 is 14 amino acids. In germline, CDR1 is SQVTM, CDR2 ANQGSEA. This CDR3 reads CSVVPDRTNYGYTF. The CDR3 region has the DNA TGCAGCGTTGTTCCGGACAGGACTAACTATGGCTACACCTTC.

A remark on this clone: Different DNA sequences within this sample yield the same CDR3. The rearrangement uses TRBV5-1 and TRBJ2-3, with a tentative D call TRBD1 (6 bases). The CDR3 totals 15 residues. V was trimmed by 0 bases and J by 2 bases, leaving 10 bases between them. Germline CDR1 SGHRS, CDR2 YFSETQ. This CDR3 is CASSLVQGHTDTQYF. The CDR3 DNA sequence: TGCGCCAGCAGCTTGGTACAGGGACACACAGATACGCAGTATTTT.

On this clone itself: Other DNA sequences in this specimen translate into the identical CDR3. The chain joins TRBV6-5 to TRBJ1-1, with D possibly being TRBD1 (5 bases). Trimming cost V 6 bases and J 1 base, with 12 bases left between them. From germline, CDR1 is MNHEY and CDR2 SVGAGI. This CDR3 contains 14 residues. The chain's CDR3 is CASSLTGENTEAFF. The CDR3 region has the DNA TGTGCCAGCAGCCTAACGGGGGAGAACACTGAAGCTTTCTTT.

V and J are TRBV7-9 and TRBJ1-1; D gene uncertain. CDR1 and CDR2 (germline): SEHNR, FQNEAQ (reference sequence). The CDR3 length is 12 residues. The V end lost 4 bases, the J end lost 3 bases, and 6 bases lay between the germline ends. CDR3: CASSSTYTEAFF. DNA of the CDR3: TGTGCCAGCAGCTCGACTTACACTGAAGCTTTCTTT.

This chain uses TRBV13 with TRBJ1-1, with D tentatively TRBD1 (5 bases). Germline CDR1 is PRHDT and CDR2 is FYEKMQ (reference sequence). V lost 5 bases and J 2 bases, leaving 15 bases between the germline ends. This CDR3 contains 15 residues. In DNA, the CDR3 is TGTGCCAGCAGCCCCGAGACAGACGCTAACACTGAAGCTTTCTTT. Residues: CASSPETDANTEAFF.

This clone was counted a single time. The J gene is TRBJ2-7, the V gene TRBV6-5, with D possibly being TRBD1 (6 bases). The germline V gene has CDR1 MNHEY and CDR2 SVGAGI. The CDR3 is 14 amino acids. Deletions cut 5 bases from V and 0 bases from J, with 11 bases between. CDR3 region: CASSRDTSSYEQYF. DNA for the CDR3: TGTGCCAGCAGTCGGGACACCTCCTCCTACGAGCAGTACTTC.

The chain is built from TRBV18 and TRBJ1-5, with D possibly matching TRBD1 (6 bases). Trimming took off 2 bases at V and 2 bases at J, with 10 bases between the two ends. The CDR3 contains 15 residues. Germline V CDR1 and CDR2: KGHSH, LQKENI. DNA of the CDR3: TGTGCCAGCTCACCAGGAAGGGGGGGCAATCAGCCCCAGCATTTT. It is translated as CASSPGRGGNQPQHF.

The chain is built from TRBV9 and TRBJ2-1, with 7 bases identical to TRBD2. The CDR3 is 16 residues long. The germline V gene encodes CDR1 SGDLS and CDR2 YYNGEE. Trimming took 4 bases from V and 5 from J; bases not matched to a gene: 12. CDR3 region: CASSLTTGTTNNEQFF. For the CDR3, the DNA is TGTGCCAGCAGCTTAACTACCGGGACTACCAACAATGAGCAGTTCTTC. The full variable domain, rest sourced from reference TRBV9 and TRBJ2-1, is DSGVTQTPKHLITATGQRVTLRCSPRSGDLSVYWYQQSLDQGLQFLIQYYNGEERAKGNILERFSAQQFPDLHSELNLSSLELGDSALYFCASSLTTGTTNNEQFFGPGTRLTVL.